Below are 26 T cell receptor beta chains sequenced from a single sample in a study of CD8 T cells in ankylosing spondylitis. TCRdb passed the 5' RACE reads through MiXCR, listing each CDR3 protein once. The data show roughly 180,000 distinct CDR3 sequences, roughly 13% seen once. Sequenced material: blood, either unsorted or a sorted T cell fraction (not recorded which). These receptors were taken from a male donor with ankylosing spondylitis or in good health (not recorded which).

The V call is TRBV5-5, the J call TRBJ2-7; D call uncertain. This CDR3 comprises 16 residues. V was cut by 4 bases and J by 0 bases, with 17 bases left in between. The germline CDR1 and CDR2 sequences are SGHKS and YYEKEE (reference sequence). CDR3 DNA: TGTGCCAGCAGCCCGGATAGCAGCCCTTTCTCCTACGAGCAGTACTTC. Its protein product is CASSPDSSPFSYEQYF.

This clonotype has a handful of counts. In nucleotides, the CDR3 is TGCGCCAGCAACCTAGCGGGATTCGGCAAGAACACCGGGGAGCTGTTTTTT. Its translation: CASNLAGFGKNTGELFF. The chain employs TRBV4-1 and TRBJ2-2; 9 positions match TRBD2. Per the germline V gene, CDR1 is MGHRA and CDR2 is YSYEKL. The V gene end was trimmed by 7 bases and the J gene end by 1 base; junction bases not matched to a gene: 10. The CDR3 has 17 residues.

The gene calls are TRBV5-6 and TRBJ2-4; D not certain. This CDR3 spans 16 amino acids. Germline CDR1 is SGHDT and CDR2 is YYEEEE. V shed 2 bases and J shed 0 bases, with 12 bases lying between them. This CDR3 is CASSLDGVIAKNIQYF. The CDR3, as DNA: TGTGCCAGCAGCTTAGACGGCGTCATAGCCAAAAACATTCAGTACTTC.

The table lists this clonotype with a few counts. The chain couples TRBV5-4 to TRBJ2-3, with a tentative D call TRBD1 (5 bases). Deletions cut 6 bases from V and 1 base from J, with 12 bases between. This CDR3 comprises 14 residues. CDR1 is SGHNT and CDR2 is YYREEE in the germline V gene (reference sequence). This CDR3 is CASTRRDGTDTQYF. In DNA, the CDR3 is TGTGCCAGCACACGCAGGGATGGCACAGATACGCAGTATTTT.

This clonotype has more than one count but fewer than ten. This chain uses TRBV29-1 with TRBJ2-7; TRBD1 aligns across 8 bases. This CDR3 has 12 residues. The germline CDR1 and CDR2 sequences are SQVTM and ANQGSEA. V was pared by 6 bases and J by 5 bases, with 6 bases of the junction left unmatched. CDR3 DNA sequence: TGCAGCGTCATCGCGGACAGGGACGAGCAGTACTTC. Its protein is CSVIADRDEQYF.

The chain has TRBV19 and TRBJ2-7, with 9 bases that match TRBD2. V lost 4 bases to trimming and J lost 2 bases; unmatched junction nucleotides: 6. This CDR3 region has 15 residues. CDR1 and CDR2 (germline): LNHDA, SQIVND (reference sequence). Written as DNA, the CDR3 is TGTGCCAGTAGTAGGACTAGCGACATAACCTACGAGCAGTACTTC. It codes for CASSRTSDITYEQYF.

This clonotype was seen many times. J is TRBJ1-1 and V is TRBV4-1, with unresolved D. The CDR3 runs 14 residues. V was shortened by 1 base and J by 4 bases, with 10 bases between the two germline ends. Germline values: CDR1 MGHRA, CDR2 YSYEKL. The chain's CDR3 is CASSQAMAGTEAFF. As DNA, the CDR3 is TGCGCCAGCAGCCAAGCAATGGCGGGCACTGAAGCTTTCTTT.

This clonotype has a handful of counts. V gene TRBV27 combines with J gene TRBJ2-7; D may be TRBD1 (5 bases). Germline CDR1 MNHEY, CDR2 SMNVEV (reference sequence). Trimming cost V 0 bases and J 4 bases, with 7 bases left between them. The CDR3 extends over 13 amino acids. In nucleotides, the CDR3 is TGTGCCAGCAGTTTATCGTCAGGGTACGAGCAGTACTTC. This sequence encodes CASSLSSGYEQYF.

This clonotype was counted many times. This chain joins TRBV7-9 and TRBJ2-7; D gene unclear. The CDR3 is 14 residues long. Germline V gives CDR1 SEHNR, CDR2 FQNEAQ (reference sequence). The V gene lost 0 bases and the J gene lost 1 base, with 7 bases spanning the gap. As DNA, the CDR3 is TGTGCCAGCAGCTTAGCGGGGAAGTCCTACGAGCAGTACTTC. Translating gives CASSLAGKSYEQYF.

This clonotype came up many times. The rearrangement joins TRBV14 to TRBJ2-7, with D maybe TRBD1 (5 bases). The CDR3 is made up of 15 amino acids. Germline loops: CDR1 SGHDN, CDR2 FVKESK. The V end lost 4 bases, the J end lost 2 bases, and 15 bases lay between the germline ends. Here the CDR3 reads CASSLNLGPPYEQYF. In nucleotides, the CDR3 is TGTGCCAGCAGCCTAAATCTGGGGCCGCCCTACGAGCAGTACTTC.

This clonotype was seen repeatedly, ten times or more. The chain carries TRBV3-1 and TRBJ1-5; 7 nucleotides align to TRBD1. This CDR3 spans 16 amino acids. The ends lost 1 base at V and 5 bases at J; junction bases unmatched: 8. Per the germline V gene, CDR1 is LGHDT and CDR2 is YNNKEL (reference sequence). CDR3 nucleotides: TGTGCCAGCAGCCAAGGTCTGTGGGACAGCTATCAGCCCCAGCATTTT. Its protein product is CASSQGLWDSYQPQHF. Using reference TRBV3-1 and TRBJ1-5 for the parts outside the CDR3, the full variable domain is DTAVSQTPKYLVTQMGNDKSIKCEQNLGHDTMYWYKQDSKKFLKIMFSYNNKELIINETVPNRFSPKSPDKAHLNLHINSLELGDSAVYFCASSQGLWDSYQPQHFGDGTRLSIL.

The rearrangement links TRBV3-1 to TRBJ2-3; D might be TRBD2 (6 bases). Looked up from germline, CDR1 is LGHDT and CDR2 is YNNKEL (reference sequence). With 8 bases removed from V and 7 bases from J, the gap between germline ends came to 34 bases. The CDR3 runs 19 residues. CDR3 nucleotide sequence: TGTGCCAGCTCCCAGGAGGAACTTTGGGGGGACCCCGGAGTTTATACGCAGTATTTT. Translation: CASSQEELWGDPGVYTQYF.

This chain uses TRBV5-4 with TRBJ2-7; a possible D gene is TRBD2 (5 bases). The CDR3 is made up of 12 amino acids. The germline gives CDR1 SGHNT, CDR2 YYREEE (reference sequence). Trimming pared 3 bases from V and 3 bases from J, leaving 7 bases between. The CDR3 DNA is TGTGCCAGCAGCTGGGCGGGCTACGAGCAGTACTTC. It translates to CASSWAGYEQYF.

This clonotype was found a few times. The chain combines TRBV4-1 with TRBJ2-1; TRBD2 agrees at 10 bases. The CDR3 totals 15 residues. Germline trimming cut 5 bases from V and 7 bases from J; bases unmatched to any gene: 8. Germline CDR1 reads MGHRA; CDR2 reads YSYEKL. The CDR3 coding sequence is TGCGCCAGCAGCTACGGGACTAGCGAGGGAAATGAGCAGTTCTTC. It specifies CASSYGTSEGNEQFF.

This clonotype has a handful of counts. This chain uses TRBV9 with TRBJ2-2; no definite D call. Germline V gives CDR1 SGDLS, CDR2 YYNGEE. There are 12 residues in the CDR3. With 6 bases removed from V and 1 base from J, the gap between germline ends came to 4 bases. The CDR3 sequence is CASTVNTGELFF. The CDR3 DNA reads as TGTGCCAGCACAGTGAACACCGGGGAGCTGTTTTTT.

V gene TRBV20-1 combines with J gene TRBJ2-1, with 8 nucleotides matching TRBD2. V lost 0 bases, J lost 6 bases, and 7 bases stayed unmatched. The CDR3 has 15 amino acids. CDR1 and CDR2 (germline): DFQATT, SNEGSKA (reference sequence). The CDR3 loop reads CSARDTQRELNEQFF. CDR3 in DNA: TGCAGTGCTAGAGATACCCAGCGGGAGCTCAATGAGCAGTTCTTC.

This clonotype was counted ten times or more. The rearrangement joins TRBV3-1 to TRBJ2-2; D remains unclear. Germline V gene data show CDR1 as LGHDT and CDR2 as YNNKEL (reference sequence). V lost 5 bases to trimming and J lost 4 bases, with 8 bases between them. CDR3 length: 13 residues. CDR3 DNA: TGTGCCAGCAGCGGTGGTTCCACCGGGGAGCTGTTTTTT. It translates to CASSGGSTGELFF.

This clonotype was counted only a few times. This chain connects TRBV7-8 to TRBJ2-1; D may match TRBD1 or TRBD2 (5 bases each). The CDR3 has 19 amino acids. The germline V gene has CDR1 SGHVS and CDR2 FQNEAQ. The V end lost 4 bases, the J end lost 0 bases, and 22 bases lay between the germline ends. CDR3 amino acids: CASSSPRPGPTSSYNEQFF. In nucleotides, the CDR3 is TGTGCCAGCAGCTCCCCCCGCCCGGGACCCACCAGCTCCTACAATGAGCAGTTCTTC.

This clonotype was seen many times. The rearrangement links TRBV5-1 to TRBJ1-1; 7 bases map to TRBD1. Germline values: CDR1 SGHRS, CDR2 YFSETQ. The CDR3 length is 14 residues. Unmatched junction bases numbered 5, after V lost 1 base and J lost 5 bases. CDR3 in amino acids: CASSLTGVGTEAFF. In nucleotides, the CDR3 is TGCGCCAGCAGCTTGACAGGGGTGGGTACTGAAGCTTTCTTT. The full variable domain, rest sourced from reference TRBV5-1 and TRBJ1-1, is KAGVTQTPRYLIKTRGQQVTLSCSPISGHRSVSWYQQTPGQGLQFLFEYFSETQRNKGNFPGRFSGRQFSNSRSEMNVSTLELGDSALYLCASSLTGVGTEAFFGQGTRLTVV.

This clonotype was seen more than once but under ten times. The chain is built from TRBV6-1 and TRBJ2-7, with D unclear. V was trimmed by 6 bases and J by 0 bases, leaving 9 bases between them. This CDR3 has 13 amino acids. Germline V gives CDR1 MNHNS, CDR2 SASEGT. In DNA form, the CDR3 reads TGTGCCAGCAGGGGCCCTACCTCCTACGAGCAGTACTTC. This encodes CASRGPTSYEQYF.

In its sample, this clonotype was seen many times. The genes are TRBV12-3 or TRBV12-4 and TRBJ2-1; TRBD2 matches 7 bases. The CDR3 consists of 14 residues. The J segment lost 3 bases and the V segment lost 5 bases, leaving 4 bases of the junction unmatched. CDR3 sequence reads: CASSAGEVYNEQFF. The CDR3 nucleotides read TGTGCCAGCAGTGCGGGAGAAGTCTACAATGAGCAGTTCTTC.

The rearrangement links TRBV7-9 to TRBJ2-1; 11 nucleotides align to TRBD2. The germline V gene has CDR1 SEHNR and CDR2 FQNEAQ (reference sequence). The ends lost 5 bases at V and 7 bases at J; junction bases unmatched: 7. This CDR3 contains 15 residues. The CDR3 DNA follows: TGTGCCAGCAGCGCCCCGGGACTAGCGGAAAATGAGCAGTTCTTC. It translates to CASSAPGLAENEQFF.

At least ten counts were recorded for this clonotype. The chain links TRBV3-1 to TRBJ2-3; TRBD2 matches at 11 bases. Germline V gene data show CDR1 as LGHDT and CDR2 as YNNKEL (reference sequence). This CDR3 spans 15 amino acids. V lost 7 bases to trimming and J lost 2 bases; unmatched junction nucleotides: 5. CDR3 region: CASTETSGNTDTQYF. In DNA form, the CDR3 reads TGTGCCAGCACTGAGACTAGCGGGAACACAGATACGCAGTATTTT.

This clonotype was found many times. CDR3 DNA: TGCAGCGTTGAAAAGCGGGAGTCTCCGTACGAGCAGTACTTC. Its protein product is CSVEKRESPYEQYF. J is TRBJ2-7 and V is TRBV29-1; 8 positions agree with TRBD2. V was pared by 2 bases and J by 4 bases, with 7 bases of the junction left unmatched. Looked up from germline, CDR1 is SQVTM and CDR2 is ANQGSEA. There are 14 residues in the CDR3.

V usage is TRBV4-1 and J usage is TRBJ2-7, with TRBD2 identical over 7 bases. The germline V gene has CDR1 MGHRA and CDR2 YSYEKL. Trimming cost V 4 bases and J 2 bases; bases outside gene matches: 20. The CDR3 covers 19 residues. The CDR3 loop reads CASSPKYYLSLARTYEQYF. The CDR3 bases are TGCGCCAGCAGCCCCAAATACTACCTATCACTAGCGAGGACCTACGAGCAGTACTTC.

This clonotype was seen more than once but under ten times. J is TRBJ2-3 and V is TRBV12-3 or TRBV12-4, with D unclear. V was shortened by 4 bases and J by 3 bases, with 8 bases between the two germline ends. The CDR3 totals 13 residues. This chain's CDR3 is CASSWAATDTQYF. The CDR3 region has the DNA TGTGCCAGCAGTTGGGCAGCAACAGATACGCAGTATTTT.